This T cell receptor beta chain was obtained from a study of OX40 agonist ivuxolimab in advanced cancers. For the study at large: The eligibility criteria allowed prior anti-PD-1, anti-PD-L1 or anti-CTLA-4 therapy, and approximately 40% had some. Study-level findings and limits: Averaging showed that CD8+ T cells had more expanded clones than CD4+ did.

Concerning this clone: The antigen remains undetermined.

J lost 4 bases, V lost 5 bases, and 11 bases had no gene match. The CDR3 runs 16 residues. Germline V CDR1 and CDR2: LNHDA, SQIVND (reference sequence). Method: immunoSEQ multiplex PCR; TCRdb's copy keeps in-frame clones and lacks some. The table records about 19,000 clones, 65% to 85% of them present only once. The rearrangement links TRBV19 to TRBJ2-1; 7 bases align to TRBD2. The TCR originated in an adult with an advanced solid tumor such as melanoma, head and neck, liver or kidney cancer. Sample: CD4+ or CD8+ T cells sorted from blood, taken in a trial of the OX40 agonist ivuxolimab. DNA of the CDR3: TGTGCCAGTAGTTCTAGCGGTGCTAGGGGTTACAATGAGCAGTTCTTC. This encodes CASSSSGARGYNEQFF.